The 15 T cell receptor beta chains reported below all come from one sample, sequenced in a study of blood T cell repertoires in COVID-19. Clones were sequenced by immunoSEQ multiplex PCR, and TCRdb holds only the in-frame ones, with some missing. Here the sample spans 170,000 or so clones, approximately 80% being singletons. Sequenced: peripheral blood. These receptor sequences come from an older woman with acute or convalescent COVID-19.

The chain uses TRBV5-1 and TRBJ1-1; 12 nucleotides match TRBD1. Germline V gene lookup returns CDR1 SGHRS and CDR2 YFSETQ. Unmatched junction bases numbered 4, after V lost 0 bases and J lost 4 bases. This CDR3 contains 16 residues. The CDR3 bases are TGCGCCAGCAGCTTGGGGGACAGGGGGCCGCGCACTGAAGCTTTCTTT. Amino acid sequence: CASSLGDRGPRTEAFF.

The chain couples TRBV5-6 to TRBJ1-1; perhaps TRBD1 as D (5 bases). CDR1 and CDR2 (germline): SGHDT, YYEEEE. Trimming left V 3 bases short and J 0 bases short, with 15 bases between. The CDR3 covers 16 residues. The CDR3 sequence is CASSSGGGGLNTEAFF. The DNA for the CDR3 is TGTGCCAGCAGCTCGGGTGGCGGGGGTCTGAACACTGAAGCTTTCTTT. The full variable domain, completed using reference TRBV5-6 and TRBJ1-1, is DAGVTQSPTHLIKTRGQQVTLRCSPKSGHDTVSWYQQALGQGPQFIFQYYEEEERQRGNFPDRFSGHQFPNYSSELNVNALLLGDSALYLCASSSGGGGLNTEAFFGQGTRLTVV.

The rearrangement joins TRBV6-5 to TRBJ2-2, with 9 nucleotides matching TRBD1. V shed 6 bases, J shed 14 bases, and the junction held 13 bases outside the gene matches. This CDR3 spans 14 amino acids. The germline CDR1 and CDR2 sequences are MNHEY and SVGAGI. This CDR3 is CASRDRGAGARLFF. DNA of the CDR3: TGTGCCAGCAGGGACAGGGGCGCAGGGGCAAGACTGTTTTTT.

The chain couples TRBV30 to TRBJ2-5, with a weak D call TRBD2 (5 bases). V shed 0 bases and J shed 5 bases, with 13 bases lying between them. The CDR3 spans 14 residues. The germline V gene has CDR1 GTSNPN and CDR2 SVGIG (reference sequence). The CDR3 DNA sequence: TGTGCCTGGAGTGTTTCGGGGAGCTCGGAGACCCAGTACTTC. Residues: CAWSVSGSSETQYF.

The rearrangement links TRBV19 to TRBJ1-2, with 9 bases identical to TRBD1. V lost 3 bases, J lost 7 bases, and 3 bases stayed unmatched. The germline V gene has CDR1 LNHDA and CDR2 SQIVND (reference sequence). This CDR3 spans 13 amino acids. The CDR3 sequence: CASSMGTGTGYTF. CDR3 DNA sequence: TGTGCCAGTAGTATGGGGACAGGGACTGGCTACACCTTC.

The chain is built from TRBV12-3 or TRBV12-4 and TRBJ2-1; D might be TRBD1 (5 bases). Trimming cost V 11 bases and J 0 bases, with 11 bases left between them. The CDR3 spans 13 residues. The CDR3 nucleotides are TGTGCCCTACAGGAGAGCTCCTACAATGAGCAGTTCTTC. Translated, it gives CALQESSYNEQFF.

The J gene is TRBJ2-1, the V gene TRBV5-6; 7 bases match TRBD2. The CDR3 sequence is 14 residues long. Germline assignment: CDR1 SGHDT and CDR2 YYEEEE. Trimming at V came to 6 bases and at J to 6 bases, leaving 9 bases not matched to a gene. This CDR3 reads CASTYGGGFNEQFF. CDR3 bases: TGTGCCAGCACCTACGGGGGAGGGTTCAATGAGCAGTTCTTC. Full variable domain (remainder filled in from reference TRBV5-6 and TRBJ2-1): DAGVTQSPTHLIKTRGQQVTLRCSPKSGHDTVSWYQQALGQGPQFIFQYYEEEERQRGNFPDRFSGHQFPNYSSELNVNALLLGDSALYLCASTYGGGFNEQFFGPGTRLTVL.

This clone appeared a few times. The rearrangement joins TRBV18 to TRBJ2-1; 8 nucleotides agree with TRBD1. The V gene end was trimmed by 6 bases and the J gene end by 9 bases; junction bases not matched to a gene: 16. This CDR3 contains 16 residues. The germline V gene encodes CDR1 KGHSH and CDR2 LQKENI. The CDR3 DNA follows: TGTGCCAGCTCCCCGGGTGGGACAGGCCGTAGGGGTGAGCAGTTCTTC. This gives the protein CASSPGGTGRRGEQFF.

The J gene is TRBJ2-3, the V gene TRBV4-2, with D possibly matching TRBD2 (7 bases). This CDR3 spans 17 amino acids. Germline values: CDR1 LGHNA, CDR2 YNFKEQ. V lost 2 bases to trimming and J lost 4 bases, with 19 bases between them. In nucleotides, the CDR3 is TGTGCCAGCAGCCAATCGGCATGGGGGGGCCATGCAGATACGCAGTATTTT. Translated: CASSQSAWGGHADTQYF.

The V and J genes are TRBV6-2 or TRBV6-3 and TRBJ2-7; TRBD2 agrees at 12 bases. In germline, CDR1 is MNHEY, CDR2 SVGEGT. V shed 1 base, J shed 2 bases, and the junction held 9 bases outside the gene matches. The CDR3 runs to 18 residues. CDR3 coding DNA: TGTGCCAGCAGTTACTTGACTAGCGGGGGCCCCACAGCCTACGAGCAGTACTTC. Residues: CASSYLTSGGPTAYEQYF.

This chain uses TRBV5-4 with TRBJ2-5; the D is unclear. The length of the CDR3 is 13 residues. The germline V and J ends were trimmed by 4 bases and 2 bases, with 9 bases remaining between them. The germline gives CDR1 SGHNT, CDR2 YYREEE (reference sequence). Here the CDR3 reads CASSPSVQETQYF. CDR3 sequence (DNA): TGTGCCAGCAGCCCCTCAGTTCAAGAGACCCAGTACTTC.

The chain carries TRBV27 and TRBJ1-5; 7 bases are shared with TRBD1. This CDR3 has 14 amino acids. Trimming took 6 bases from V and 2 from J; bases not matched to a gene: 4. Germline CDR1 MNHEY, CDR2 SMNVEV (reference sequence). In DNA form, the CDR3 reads TGTGCCAGCAGGTCAACAGGGGGCAATCAGCCCCAGCATTTT. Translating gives CASRSTGGNQPQHF.

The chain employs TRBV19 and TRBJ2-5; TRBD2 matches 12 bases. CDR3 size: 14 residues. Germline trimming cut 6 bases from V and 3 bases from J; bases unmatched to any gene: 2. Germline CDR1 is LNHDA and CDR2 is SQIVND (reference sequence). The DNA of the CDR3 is TGTGCCAGTAGGAGACTAGCGGGGGAAGAGACCCAGTACTTC. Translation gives CASRRLAGEETQYF.

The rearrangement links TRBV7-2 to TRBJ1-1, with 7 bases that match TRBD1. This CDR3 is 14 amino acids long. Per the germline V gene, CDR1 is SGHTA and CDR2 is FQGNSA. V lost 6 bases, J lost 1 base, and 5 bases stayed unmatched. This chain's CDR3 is CASRSGQRNTEAFF. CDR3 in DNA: TGTGCCAGCAGATCGGGACAGCGGAACACTGAAGCTTTCTTT.

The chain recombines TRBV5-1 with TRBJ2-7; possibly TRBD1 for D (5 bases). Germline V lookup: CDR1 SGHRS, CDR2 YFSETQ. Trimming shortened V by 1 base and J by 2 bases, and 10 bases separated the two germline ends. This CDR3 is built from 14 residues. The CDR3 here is CASSLTGLAYEQYF. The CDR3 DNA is TGCGCCAGCAGCTTGACAGGCCTTGCCTACGAGCAGTACTTC. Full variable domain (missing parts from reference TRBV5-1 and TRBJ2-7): KAGVTQTPRYLIKTRGQQVTLSCSPISGHRSVSWYQQTPGQGLQFLFEYFSETQRNKGNFPGRFSGRQFSNSRSEMNVSTLELGDSALYLCASSLTGLAYEQYFGPGTRLTVT.